A selection of T cell receptor beta chains follows, all from one sample in a study of T cells in Graves' hyperthyroidism and ophthalmopathy. TCRdb called the multiplex PCR reads again in MiXCR, with one record for every CDR3 protein. The data hold hundreds of thousands of distinct CDR3 sequences, with under 20% observed a single time. Sequenced input: blood. The receptors stem from a woman in her forties or fifties with Graves' hyperthyroidism that later progressed to Graves' ophthalmopathy. Each CDR3 is given with its conserved first and last residue. The D gene is left open where the match is weak. A clone size is listed for some rows: how often the clone was seen (once, few, many), or a class if it is expanded.

V gene,D gene,J gene,clone size,CDR3 protein,CDR3 DNA
TRBV9,NA,TRBJ2-3,NA,CASATRPATDTQYF,TGTGCCAGCGCCACTAGGCCCGCTACAGATACGCAGTATTTT
TRBV29-1,TRBD1,TRBJ1-4,NA,CSVEDRTGREKLFF,TGCAGCGTTGAAGATCGGACAGGGAGGGAAAAACTGTTTTTT
TRBV18,NA,TRBJ1-1,many,CASSPPLTKGWNTEAFF,TGTGCCAGCTCACCGCCTTTGACAAAAGGCTGGAACACTGAAGCTTTCTTT
TRBV2,TRBD2,TRBJ2-1,NA,CASRASSGGAGEQFF,TGTGCCAGCAGGGCCTCTAGCGGGGGGGCCGGTGAGCAGTTCTTC
TRBV20-1,TRBD2,TRBJ2-1,NA,CSASQGLARTHNEQFF,TGCAGTGCTTCCCAGGGACTAGCGAGAACACACAATGAGCAGTTCTTC
TRBV7-2,TRBD2,TRBJ2-3,many,CASSVTSGARPDTQYF,TGTGCCAGCAGCGTAACTAGCGGGGCAAGACCAGATACGCAGTATTTT
TRBV3-1,NA,TRBJ2-2,NA,CASSQLGELFF,TGTGCCAGCAGCCAGCTCGGGGAGCTGTTTTTT
TRBV6-1,NA,TRBJ1-2,many,CASIKGRLNYGYTF,TGTGCCAGCATCAAGGGCAGGTTAAACTATGGCTACACCTTC
TRBV12-5,TRBD2,TRBJ2-3,few,CASGPELAGGTDTQYF,TGTGCTAGTGGTCCTGAACTAGCGGGGGGCACAGATACGCAGTATTTT
TRBV12-3/TRBV12-4,NA,TRBJ1-4,NA,CASTSGGRGAANEKLFF,TGTGCCAGCACCTCTGGTGGGCGGGGGGCGGCTAATGAAAAACTGTTTTTT
TRBV6-5,NA,TRBJ2-7,few,CASSYSKSYEQYF,TGTGCCAGCAGTTACTCGAAGAGTTACGAGCAGTACTTC
TRBV6-1,NA,TRBJ2-5,NA,CGTAGRETQYF,TGTGGGACCGCGGGGAGAGAGACCCAGTACTTC
TRBV27,NA,TRBJ1-2,few,CASSLAGDMDGYTF,TGTGCCAGCAGTTTGGCAGGGGATATGGATGGCTACACCTTC
TRBV6-1,NA,TRBJ1-5,few,CASSRGTSNQPQHF,TGTGCCAGCAGCAGGGGAACTAGCAATCAGCCCCAGCATTTT
TRBV7-9,TRBD1,TRBJ1-2,NA,CASTDPGGAWGYTF,TGTGCCAGCACGGACCCAGGGGGCGCGTGGGGCTACACCTTC
TRBV5-1,NA,TRBJ2-1,NA,CASSSKSSYNEQFF,TGCGCCAGCAGCTCCAAGAGCTCCTACAATGAGCAGTTCTTC
TRBV3-1,TRBD1,TRBJ2-5,many,CASSQGDRVGAETQYF,TGTGCCAGCAGCCAAGGGGACAGGGTAGGGGCAGAGACCCAGTACTTC
TRBV12-5,NA,TRBJ2-5,NA,CASALIHQETQYF,TGTGCTAGTGCCCTGATCCACCAAGAGACCCAGTACTTC
TRBV7-9,NA,TRBJ2-7,many,CASSLVGGGSYEQYF,TGTGCCAGCAGCTTAGTTGGAGGGGGTTCCTACGAGCAGTACTTC
TRBV12-5,TRBD1,TRBJ1-2,many,CASGLGSTGGAYYGYTF,TGTGCTAGTGGTTTGGGTTCTACAGGGGGCGCCTACTATGGCTACACCTTC
TRBV6-1,NA,TRBJ2-7,NA,CASSEGGQNTYEQYF,TGTGCCAGCAGTGAAGGTGGACAGAATACCTACGAGCAGTACTTC
TRBV5-1,NA,TRBJ1-3,few,CASSPLGRGNTIYF,TGCGCCAGCAGCCCGTTAGGTCGGGGAAACACCATATATTTT
TRBV10-1,TRBD1,TRBJ1-6,few,CASSEGRAGQDNSPLHF,TGCGCCAGCAGTGAGGGAAGAGCGGGACAGGATAATTCACCCCTCCACTTT
TRBV3-1,TRBD2,TRBJ2-1,few,CASSQDGASGGPSYNEQFF,TGTGCCAGCAGCCAAGATGGGGCTAGCGGGGGCCCTTCCTACAATGAGCAGTTCTTC
TRBV20-1,TRBD2,TRBJ2-7,NA,CSAAGGSYEQYF,TGCAGTGCAGCGGGGGGTTCCTACGAGCAGTACTTC
TRBV20-1,TRBD2,TRBJ2-7,many,CSARIRTTTSGALYEQYF,TGCAGTGCTAGAATTCGTACCACTACTAGCGGGGCACTCTACGAGCAGTACTTC
TRBV12-3/TRBV12-4,NA,TRBJ1-1,many,CASGDGTEAFF,TGTGCCAGCGGGGATGGGACTGAAGCTTTCTTT
TRBV20-1,TRBD1,TRBJ2-1,NA,CSASWDRAYNEQFF,TGCAGTGCTAGCTGGGACAGGGCCTACAATGAGCAGTTCTTC
TRBV5-1,TRBD2,TRBJ2-5,NA,CASRATSVQETQYF,TGCGCCAGCAGAGCGACTAGCGTACAAGAGACCCAGTACTTC
TRBV12-5,NA,TRBJ1-5,NA,CASGPTDYQPQHF,TGTGCTAGTGGCCCTACCGACTATCAGCCCCAGCATTTT
TRBV4-1,NA,TRBJ1-5,few,CASSHPGQGNQPQHF,TGCGCCAGCAGCCACCCGGGACAAGGAAATCAGCCCCAGCATTTT
TRBV20-1,TRBD2,TRBJ2-7,many,CSARKSGVVYEQYF,TGCAGTGCTAGAAAAAGCGGGGTGGTCTACGAGCAGTACTTC
TRBV6-2/TRBV6-3,NA,TRBJ1-6,NA,CASSYGGYHSPLHF,TGTGCCAGCAGTTACGGAGGGTACCATTCACCCCTCCACTTT
TRBV4-1,NA,TRBJ1-5,few,CASSQKVGDSNQPQHF,TGCGCCAGCAGCCAAAAGGTAGGGGATAGCAATCAGCCCCAGCATTTT
TRBV11-2,NA,TRBJ1-6,many,CASSFGLRGSPLHF,TGTGCCAGCAGCTTCGGCTTGCGGGGGTCACCCCTCCACTTT
TRBV5-1,NA,TRBJ2-5,NA,CASSLPRGPETQYF,TGCGCCAGCAGCTTGCCTCGAGGGCCAGAGACCCAGTACTTC
TRBV15,TRBD1,TRBJ2-5,few,CATSGTGGSGETQYF,TGTGCCACCAGCGGAACAGGGGGATCTGGAGAGACCCAGTACTTC
TRBV19,TRBD2,TRBJ2-5,NA,CASSSQGLAAVLYF,TGTGCCAGTAGTTCTCAGGGACTAGCGGCGGTTTTGTACTTC
TRBV6-5,NA,TRBJ1-2,many,CASSYSAGTSAGYTF,TGTGCCAGCAGTTACTCGGCTGGTACTTCGGCTGGCTACACCTTC
TRBV20-1,NA,TRBJ1-1,many,CSARLDSMNTEAFF,TGCAGTGCTAGATTGGACAGCATGAACACTGAAGCTTTCTTT
TRBV19,NA,TRBJ1-1,few,CASEETEHMNTEAFF,TGTGCCAGTGAGGAGACAGAGCACATGAACACTGAAGCTTTCTTT
TRBV5-1,TRBD1,TRBJ2-2,NA,CASSSQGAESGGELFF,TGCGCCAGCAGCTCACAGGGGGCTGAGTCGGGCGGGGAGCTGTTTTTT
TRBV2,NA,TRBJ2-3,NA,CASSDGGQIHTDTQYF,TGTGCCAGCAGTGATGGAGGACAGATCCACACAGATACGCAGTATTTT
TRBV7-9,TRBD1,TRBJ2-6,many,CASSPHRGGANVLTF,TGTGCCAGCAGCCCCCACAGGGGTGGGGCCAACGTCCTGACTTTC
TRBV12-5,NA,TRBJ1-2,few,CASGLDGIIYGYTF,TGTGCTAGTGGTTTGGACGGTATAATCTATGGCTACACCTTC
TRBV29-1,NA,TRBJ1-1,NA,CSVEDYRTEAFF,TGCAGCGTTGAAGATTACAGGACTGAAGCTTTCTTT